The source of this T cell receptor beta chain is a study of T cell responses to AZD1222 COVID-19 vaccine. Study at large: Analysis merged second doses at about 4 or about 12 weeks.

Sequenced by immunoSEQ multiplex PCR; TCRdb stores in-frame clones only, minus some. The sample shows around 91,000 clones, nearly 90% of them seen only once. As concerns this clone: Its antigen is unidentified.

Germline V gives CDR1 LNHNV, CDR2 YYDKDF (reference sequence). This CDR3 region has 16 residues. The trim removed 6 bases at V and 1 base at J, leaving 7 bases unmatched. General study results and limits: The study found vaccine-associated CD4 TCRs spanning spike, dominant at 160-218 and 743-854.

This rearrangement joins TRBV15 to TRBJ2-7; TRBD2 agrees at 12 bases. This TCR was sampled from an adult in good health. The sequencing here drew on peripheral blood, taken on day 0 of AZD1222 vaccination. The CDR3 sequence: CATSGGGLAGSYEQYF. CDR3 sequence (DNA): TGTGCCACCAGTGGAGGCGGACTAGCGGGGTCCTACGAGCAGTACTTC.